The TCR beta chain under discussion was sequenced for a study of blood T cell repertoires in COVID-19. Study summary: There were acute and convalescent COVID-19 samples, and they came from the United States, Italy and Spain.

From germline, CDR1 is GTSNPN and CDR2 SVGIG (reference sequence). Between the trimmed V and J ends, which lost 2 bases and 5 bases, there was a span of 10 bases. CDR3 length: 13 amino acids. Participants' reported clinical history set cohort assignment. TCRdb's copy holds only in-frame clones and misses some; the assay was immunoSEQ multiplex PCR. This table holds 290,000 or so clones, about 93% found once. Sequencing input: PBMCs or T cells enriched from blood (not recorded which). The receptor comes from a woman in her 30s who had recovered from COVID-19. The chain links TRBV30 to TRBJ1-5; D perhaps matches TRBD1 (6 bases). CDR3 sequence: CAWSPGAHQPQHF. CDR3 DNA sequence: TGTGCCTGGAGTCCAGGGGCCCATCAGCCCCAGCATTTT.